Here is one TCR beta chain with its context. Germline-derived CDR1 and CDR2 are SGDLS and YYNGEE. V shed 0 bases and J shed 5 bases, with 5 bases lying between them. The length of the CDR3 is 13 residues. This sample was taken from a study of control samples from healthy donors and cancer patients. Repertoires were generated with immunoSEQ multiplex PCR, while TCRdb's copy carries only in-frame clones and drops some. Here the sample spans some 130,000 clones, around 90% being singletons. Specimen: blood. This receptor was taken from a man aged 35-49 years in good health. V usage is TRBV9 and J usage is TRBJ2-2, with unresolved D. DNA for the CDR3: TGTGCCAGCAGCGTAGGAGTAACCGGGGAGCTGTTTTTT. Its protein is CASSVGVTGELFF.